The T cell receptor beta chain under discussion was sequenced for a study of post-analysis software for immune sequencing data. Study summary: Recorded subtypes: relapsing-remitting, secondary progressive, progressive-relapsing; some patients unannotated.

V lost 1 base to trimming and J lost 5 bases, with 4 bases between them. Germline V lookup: CDR1 LNHNV, CDR2 YYDKDF (reference sequence). The CDR3 totals 12 residues. The table lists this clonotype with a few counts. The antigen is undetermined. Notes on the study in general: Samples prepared in the same batch strongly co-clustered by F measure. The five TRBV segments detected at higher frequency in patients than in controls included TRBV5-6, TRBV5-1 and TRBV20-1. Those with multiple sclerosis, the patient group, showed significantly lower normalized Chao1 diversity than controls.

Incorporated into the TCR beta cDNA libraries were unique molecular identifiers, which served to reduce PCR and sequencing biases. Hundreds of thousands of cDNA molecules were obtained from roughly 1.1 to 9.2 million T cells. TCRdb reanalysed the PCR reads using MiXCR and keeps one entry per CDR3 protein. The profile shows a few hundred thousand distinct CDR3 sequences, less than 45% of them singletons. Source material: blood. The chain is built from TRBV15 and TRBJ2-3; D ambiguous. The receptor was isolated from a girl between 5 and 17 years old with multiple sclerosis. CDR3 sequence reads: CATSRGRDTQYF. The CDR3 nucleotides are TGTGCCACCAGCAGAGGCCGAGATACGCAGTATTTT.